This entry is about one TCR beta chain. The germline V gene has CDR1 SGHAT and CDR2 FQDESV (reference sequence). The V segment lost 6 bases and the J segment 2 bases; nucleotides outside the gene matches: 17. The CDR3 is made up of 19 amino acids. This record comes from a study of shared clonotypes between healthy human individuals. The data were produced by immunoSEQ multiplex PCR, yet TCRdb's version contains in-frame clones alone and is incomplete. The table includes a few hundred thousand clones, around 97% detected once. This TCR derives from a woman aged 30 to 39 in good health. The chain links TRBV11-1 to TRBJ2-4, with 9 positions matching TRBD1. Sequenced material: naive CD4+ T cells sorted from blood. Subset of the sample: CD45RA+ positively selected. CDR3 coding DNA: TGTGCCAGCAGTCGCCGGGACAGGGACAAACCGGGGTCCAAAAACATTCAGTACTTC. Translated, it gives CASSRRDRDKPGSKNIQYF.